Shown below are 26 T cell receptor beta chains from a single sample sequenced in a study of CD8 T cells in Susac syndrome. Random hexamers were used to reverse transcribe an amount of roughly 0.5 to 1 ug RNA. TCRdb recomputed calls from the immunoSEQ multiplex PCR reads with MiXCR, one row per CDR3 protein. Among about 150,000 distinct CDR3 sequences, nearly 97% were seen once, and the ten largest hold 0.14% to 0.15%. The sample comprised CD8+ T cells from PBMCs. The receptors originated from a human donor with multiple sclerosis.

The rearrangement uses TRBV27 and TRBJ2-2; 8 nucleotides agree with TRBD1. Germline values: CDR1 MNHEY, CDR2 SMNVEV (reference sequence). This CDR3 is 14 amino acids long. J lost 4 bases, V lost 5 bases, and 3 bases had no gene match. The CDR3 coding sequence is TGTGCCAGCAGTACCGGACAGGGCACCGGGGAGCTGTTTTTT. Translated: CASSTGQGTGELFF.

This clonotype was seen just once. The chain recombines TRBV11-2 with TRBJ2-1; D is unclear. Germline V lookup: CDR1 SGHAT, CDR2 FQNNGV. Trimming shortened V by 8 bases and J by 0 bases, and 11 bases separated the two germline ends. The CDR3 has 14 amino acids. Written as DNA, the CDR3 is TGTGCCAGCTACGACGGATTCTCCTACAATGAGCAGTTCTTC. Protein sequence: CASYDGFSYNEQFF.

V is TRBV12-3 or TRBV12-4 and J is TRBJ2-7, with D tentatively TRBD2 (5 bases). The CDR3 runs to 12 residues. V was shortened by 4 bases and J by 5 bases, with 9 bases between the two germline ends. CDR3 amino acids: CASSYGGHEQYV. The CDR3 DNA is TGTGCCAGCAGTTACGGAGGCCACGAGCAGTACGTC.

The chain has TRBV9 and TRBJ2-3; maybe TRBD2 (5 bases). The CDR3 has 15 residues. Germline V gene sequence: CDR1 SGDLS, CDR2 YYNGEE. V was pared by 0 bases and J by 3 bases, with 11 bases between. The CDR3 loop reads CASSVGARGTDTQYF. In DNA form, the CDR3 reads TGTGCCAGCAGCGTAGGAGCTAGAGGGACAGATACGCAGTATTTT.

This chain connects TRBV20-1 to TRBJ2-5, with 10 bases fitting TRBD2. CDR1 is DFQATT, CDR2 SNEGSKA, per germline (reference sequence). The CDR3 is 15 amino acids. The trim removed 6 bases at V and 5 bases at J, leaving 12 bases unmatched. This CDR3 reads CSAEESGGARETQYF. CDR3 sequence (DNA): TGCAGTGCCGAAGAGAGCGGGGGGGCTAGGGAGACCCAGTACTTC.

The CDR3 DNA reads as TGTGCCAGCAGTGCCAGCTACGAGCAGTACTTC. Protein sequence: CASSASYEQYF. V gene TRBV2 combines with J gene TRBJ2-7; D is ambiguous. This CDR3 comprises 11 residues. CDR1 SNHLY and CDR2 FYNNEI come from the germline V gene. Deletions cut 4 bases from V and 3 bases from J, with 4 bases between. Variable domain in full (rest from reference TRBV2 and TRBJ2-7): EPEVTQTPSHQVTQMGQEVILRCVPISNHLYFYWYRQILGQKVEFLVSFYNNEISEKSEIFDDQFSVERPDGSNFTLKIRSTKLEDSAMYFCASSASYEQYFGPGTRLTVT.

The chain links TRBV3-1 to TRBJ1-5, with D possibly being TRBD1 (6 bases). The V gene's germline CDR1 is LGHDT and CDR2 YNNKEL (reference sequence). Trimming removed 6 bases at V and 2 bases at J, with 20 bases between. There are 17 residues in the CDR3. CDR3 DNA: TGTGCCAGCAGTGGTAACCTGCCAGGGGAGGGCAATCAGCCCCAGCATTTT. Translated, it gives CASSGNLPGEGNQPQHF.

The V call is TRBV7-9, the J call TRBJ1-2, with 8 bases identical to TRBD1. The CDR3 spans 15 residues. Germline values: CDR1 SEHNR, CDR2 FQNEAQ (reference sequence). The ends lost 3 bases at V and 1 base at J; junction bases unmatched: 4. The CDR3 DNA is TGTGCCAGCAGCTTTTCGACAGGGGTTAACTATGGCTACACCTTC. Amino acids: CASSFSTGVNYGYTF.

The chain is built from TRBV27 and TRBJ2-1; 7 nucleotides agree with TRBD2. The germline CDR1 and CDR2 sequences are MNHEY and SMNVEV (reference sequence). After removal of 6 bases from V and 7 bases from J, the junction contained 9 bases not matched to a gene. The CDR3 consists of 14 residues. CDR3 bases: TGTGCCAGCAGGGTGGGCGGGGGATGGAATGAGCAGTTCTTC. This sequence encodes CASRVGGGWNEQFF.

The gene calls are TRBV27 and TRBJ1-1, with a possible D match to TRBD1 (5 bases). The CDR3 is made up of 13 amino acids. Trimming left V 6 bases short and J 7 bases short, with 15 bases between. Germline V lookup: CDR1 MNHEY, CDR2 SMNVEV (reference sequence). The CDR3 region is CASSLAGGIEAFF. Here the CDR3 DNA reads TGTGCCAGCAGCCTAGCGGGGGGGATTGAAGCTTTCTTT.

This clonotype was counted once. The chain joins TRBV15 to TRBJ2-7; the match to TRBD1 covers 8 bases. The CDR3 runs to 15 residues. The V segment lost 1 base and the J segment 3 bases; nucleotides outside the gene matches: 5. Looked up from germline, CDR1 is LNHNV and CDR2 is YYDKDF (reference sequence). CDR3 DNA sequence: TGTGCCACCAGCAGAGGAACAGGGGGTATCTACGAGCAGTACTTC. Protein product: CATSRGTGGIYEQYF.

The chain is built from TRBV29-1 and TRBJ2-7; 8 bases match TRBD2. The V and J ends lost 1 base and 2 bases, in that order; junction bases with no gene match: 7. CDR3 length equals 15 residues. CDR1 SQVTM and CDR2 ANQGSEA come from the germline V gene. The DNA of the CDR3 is TGCAGCGTTGAAGCCACCGGGGGGGATCCCTACGAGCAGTACTTC. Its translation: CSVEATGGDPYEQYF.

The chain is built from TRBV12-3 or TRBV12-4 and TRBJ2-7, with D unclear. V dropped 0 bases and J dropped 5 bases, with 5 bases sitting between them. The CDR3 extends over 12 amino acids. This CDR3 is CASSLAYDEQYV. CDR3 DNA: TGTGCCAGCAGTTTAGCGTATGACGAGCAGTACGTC.

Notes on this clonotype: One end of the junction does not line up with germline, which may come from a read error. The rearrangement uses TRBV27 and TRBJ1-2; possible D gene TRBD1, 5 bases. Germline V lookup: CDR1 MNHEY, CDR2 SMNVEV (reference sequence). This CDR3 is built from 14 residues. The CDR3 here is CASRAHPPGGREAF. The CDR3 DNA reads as TGTGCCAGCAGAGCGCACCCCCCCGGGGGAAGGGAAGCCTTC.

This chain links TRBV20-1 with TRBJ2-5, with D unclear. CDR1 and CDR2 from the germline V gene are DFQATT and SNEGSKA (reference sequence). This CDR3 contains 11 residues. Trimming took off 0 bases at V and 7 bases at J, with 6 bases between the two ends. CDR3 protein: CSARDLGTQYF. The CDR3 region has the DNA TGCAGTGCTAGAGATTTAGGGACCCAGTACTTC.

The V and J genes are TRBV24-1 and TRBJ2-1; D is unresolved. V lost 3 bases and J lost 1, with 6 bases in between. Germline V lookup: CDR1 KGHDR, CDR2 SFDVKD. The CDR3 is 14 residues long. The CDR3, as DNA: TGTGCCACCAGTGATACCCAATCCTACAATGAGCAGTTCTTC. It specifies CATSDTQSYNEQFF.

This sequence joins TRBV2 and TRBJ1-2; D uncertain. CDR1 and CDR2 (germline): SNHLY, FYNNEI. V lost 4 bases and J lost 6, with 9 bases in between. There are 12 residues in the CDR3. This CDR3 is CASSGAPHGYTF. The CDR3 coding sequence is TGTGCCAGCAGTGGAGCGCCCCATGGCTACACCTTC.

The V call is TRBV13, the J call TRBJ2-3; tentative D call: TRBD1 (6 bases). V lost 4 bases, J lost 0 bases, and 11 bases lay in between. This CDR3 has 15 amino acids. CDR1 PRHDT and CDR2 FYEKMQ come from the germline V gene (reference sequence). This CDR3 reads CASSSDSSSTDTQYF. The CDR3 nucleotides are TGTGCCAGCAGCTCGGACAGTTCTAGCACAGATACGCAGTATTTT.

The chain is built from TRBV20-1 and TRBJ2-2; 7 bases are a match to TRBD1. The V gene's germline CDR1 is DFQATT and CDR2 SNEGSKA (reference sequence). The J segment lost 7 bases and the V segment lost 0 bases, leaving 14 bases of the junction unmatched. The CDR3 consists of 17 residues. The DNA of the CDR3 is TGCAGTGCTAGAGATGTGACAGGGCAGGGATTATACGGGGAGCTGTTTTTT. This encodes CSARDVTGQGLYGELFF.

CDR3 coding DNA: TGTGCCAGTAGTCCTAACAGGGGGGAGACCCAGTACTTC. Its protein is CASSPNRGETQYF. The chain carries TRBV19 and TRBJ2-5; 8 bases are shared with TRBD1. This CDR3 spans 13 amino acids. Germline V lookup: CDR1 LNHDA, CDR2 SQIVND (reference sequence). V lost 5 bases, J lost 5 bases, and 4 bases stayed unmatched.

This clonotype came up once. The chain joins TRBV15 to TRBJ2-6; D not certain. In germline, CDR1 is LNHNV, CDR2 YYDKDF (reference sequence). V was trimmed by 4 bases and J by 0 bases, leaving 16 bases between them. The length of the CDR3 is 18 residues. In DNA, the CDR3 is TGTGCCACCAGCACCGCGAGGCCCTCAATCTCTGGGGCCAACGTCCTGACTTTC. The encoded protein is CATSTARPSISGANVLTF.

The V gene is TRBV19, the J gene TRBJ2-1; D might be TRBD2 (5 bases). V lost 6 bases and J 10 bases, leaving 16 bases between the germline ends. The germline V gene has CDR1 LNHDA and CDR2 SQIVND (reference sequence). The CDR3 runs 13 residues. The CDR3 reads CASSILVSGEQFF. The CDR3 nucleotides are TGTGCCAGTAGCATACTAGTTTCCGGCGAGCAGTTCTTC. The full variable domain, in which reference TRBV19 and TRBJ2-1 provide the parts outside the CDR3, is DGGITQSPKYLFRKEGQNVTLSCEQNLNHDAMYWYRQDPGQGLRLIYYSQIVNDFQKGDIAEGYSVSREKKESFPLTVTSAQKNPTAFYLCASSILVSGEQFFGPGTRLTVL.

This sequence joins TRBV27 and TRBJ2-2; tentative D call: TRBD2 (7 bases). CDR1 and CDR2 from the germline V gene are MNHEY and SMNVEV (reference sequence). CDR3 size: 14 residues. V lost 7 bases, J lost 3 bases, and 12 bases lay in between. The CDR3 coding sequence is TGTGCCAGCATGGCGGGGGCCTACACCGGGGAGCTGTTTTTT. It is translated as CASMAGAYTGELFF.

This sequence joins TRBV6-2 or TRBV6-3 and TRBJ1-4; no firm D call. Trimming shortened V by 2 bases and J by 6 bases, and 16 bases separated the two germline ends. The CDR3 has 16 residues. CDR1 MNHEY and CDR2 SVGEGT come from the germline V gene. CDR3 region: CASSYATAESDEKLFF. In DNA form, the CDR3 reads TGTGCCAGCAGTTACGCTACAGCTGAATCGGATGAAAAACTGTTTTTT.

The CDR3 reads CASSWGQGPLYEQYF. The CDR3 bases are TGTGCCAGCAGCTGGGGACAGGGCCCACTATACGAGCAGTACTTC. The V gene is TRBV5-6, the J gene TRBJ2-7; 9 bases fit TRBD1. Germline trimming cut 3 bases from V and 4 bases from J; bases unmatched to any gene: 8. The CDR3 runs to 15 residues. Germline-derived CDR1 and CDR2 are SGHDT and YYEEEE.

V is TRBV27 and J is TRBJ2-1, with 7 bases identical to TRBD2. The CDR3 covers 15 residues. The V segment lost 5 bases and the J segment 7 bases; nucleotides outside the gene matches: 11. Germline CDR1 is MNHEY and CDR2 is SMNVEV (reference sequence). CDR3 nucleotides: TGTGCCAGCAGTCCCCAACCGGGACTAATAAATGAGCAGTTCTTC. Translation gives CASSPQPGLINEQFF.